This TCR beta chain was sequenced during a study of T-cell reconstitution after alpha-beta-depleted transplantation in children. Findings and limits, study-wide: It was surviving recipient T cells and thymic progenitors that gave some patients high TCRbeta diversity at day 60. Once a year had passed after transplant, T-cell counts and diversity came mostly from newly produced T cells. Reportedly, only several hundred clones from non-depleted graft cells drove alpha-beta T-cell counts at about two months.

This clonotype occurred a few times. Its target is unknown. Unique molecular identifiers were used to barcode this TCRbeta library. TCRdb recomputed calls from the PCR reads with MiXCR, one row per CDR3 protein. The table includes about 210,000 distinct CDR3 sequences, roughly 15% detected once. Sequencing was performed on PBMCs, mostly from graft donor cells, taken 360 days after TCRalphabeta/CD19-depleted stem cell transplant. This sequence was found in a male patient between 2 and 10 years old who had a stem cell transplant for acute lymphoblastic leukemia, so the T cells may come from the graft donor.

The CDR3 loop is CASSLDRGGYEQYF. The CDR3 nucleotides are TGTGCCAGCAGCTTAGACAGGGGGGGCTACGAGCAGTACTTC. The chain carries TRBV7-2 and TRBJ2-7; the D gene is possibly TRBD1 (8 bases). The CDR3 runs 14 residues. Trimming took off 1 base at V and 3 bases at J, with 10 bases between the two ends. CDR1 is SGHTA, CDR2 FQGNSA, per germline. Based on the CDR3 plus reference TRBV7-2 and TRBJ2-7, the full variable domain is GAGVSQSPSNKVTEKGKDVELRCDPISGHTALYWYRQSLGQGLEFLIYFQGNSAPDKSGLPSDRFSAERTGGSVSTLTIQRTQQEDSAVYLCASSLDRGGYEQYFGPGTRLTVT.